The T cell receptor (beta chain) under discussion was sequenced for a study of blood T cell repertoires in COVID-19. Study summary: COVID-19 samples, acute and convalescent, were from the United States, Italy and Spain. T cells, B-cell-depleted T cells, or PBMCs provided the cDNA or gDNA that served as material.

In the authors' workflow: Estimation of nucleated cell counts was performed using reference gene primer amplification. TCRdb's copy holds only in-frame clones and misses some; the assay was immunoSEQ multiplex PCR. That table supplies the V and J calls and clone size; D and trimming were determined from the DNA. The sample lists hundreds of thousands of clones, around 90% occurring once. V lost 6 bases, J lost 3 bases, and 14 bases stayed unmatched. Looked up from germline, CDR1 is SQVTM and CDR2 is ANQGSEA. The CDR3 extends over 15 amino acids. Clinical history reported by participants formed the basis on which cohorts were assigned.

The sequence derives from a woman younger than 30 with acute COVID-19. J is TRBJ2-7 and V is TRBV29-1; 7 nucleotides agree with TRBD2. Sequenced sample: PBMCs or T cells enriched from blood (not recorded which). CDR3 loop: CSVVVGLGRNYEQYF. CDR3 DNA sequence: TGCAGCGTAGTCGTCGGACTAGGGCGGAACTACGAGCAGTACTTC.